The 5 T cell receptor beta chains presented below share a single source sample, sequenced in a study of shared clonotypes between healthy human individuals. Generated by immunoSEQ multiplex PCR, the TCRdb table keeps only in-frame clones and is missing some. This sample has nearly 2 million clones; roughly 94% occur once, and the top ten carry 1% to 1.5%. It was CD45RO-negative cells, positively selected for CCR7, that made up naive CD8 cells, with terminally differentiated effector memory CD45RA+ cells excluded. Sequenced: naive CD8+ T cells sorted from blood. Receptor source: a man aged 18 to 35 in good health.

V and J are TRBV19 and TRBJ2-7, with D hard to call. This CDR3 comprises 13 residues. The germline CDR1 and CDR2 sequences are LNHDA and SQIVND (reference sequence). Trimming pared 3 bases from V and 4 bases from J, leaving 10 bases between. The CDR3 sequence: CASSISLEYEQYF. DNA for the CDR3: TGTGCCAGTAGTATTTCTTTGGAGTACGAGCAGTACTTC.

V and J are TRBV11-2 and TRBJ2-1, with 7 bases aligning to TRBD2. The CDR3 is made up of 16 amino acids. Germline CDR1 and CDR2: SGHAT and FQNNGV. V lost 5 bases and J lost 9; bases outside the gene matches: 16. For the CDR3, the DNA is TGTGCCAGCAGCCCTTGGGGCGGGAGCGGACTCAGTGAGCAGTTCTTC. Amino acids: CASSPWGGSGLSEQFF.

This chain uses TRBV9 with TRBJ1-6, with 7 positions matching TRBD1. After removal of 3 bases from V and 7 bases from J, the junction contained 7 bases not matched to a gene. The CDR3 extends over 15 amino acids. Germline lookup yields CDR1 SGDLS and CDR2 YYNGEE. CDR3 amino acids: CASSAWDSANSPLHF. DNA for the CDR3: TGTGCCAGCAGCGCATGGGACAGCGCCAATTCACCCCTCCACTTT.

This rearrangement joins TRBV27 to TRBJ2-7, with a tentative D call TRBD1 (6 bases). The V gene lost 5 bases and the J gene lost 2 bases, with 19 bases spanning the gap. This CDR3 has 16 residues. Germline V gives CDR1 MNHEY, CDR2 SMNVEV (reference sequence). For the CDR3, the DNA is TGTGCCAGCAGTATGTATGGGTCAGACAGGACCTACGAGCAGTACTTC. It yields the protein CASSMYGSDRTYEQYF.

The chain is built from TRBV27 and TRBJ2-7; D remains unclear. The CDR3 runs to 11 residues. V was clipped by 10 bases and J by 7 bases, with 14 bases between them. Looked up from germline, CDR1 is MNHEY and CDR2 is SMNVEV (reference sequence). The CDR3 DNA sequence: TGTGCCACTACTCGCGGAAGGGAGCAGTACTTC. This sequence encodes CATTRGREQYF.